The present T cell receptor beta chain was sequenced within a study of identifying expanded T cells in peripheral blood. The assay was immunoSEQ multiplex PCR, and TCRdb's table has in-frame clones only and misses some. The sample records 95,000 to 100,000 clones, 87% being singletons. For this clone: Antigen specificity is unknown.

Collection occurred without any documented infections or immune events in donors. Study-wide results and caveats: Clone count variance between roughly 2-week samples rose with total template count. Technical replicates showed around 1.2 changed clones; roughly two weeks roughly 16; four weeks 19.

CDR3 length equals 16 residues. CDR1 is MRHNA and CDR2 is SNTAGT in the germline V gene. V was pared by 6 bases and J by 6 bases, with 20 bases between. The TCR was taken from a person aged 18 to 75 in good health. The chain couples TRBV6-4 to TRBJ2-2, with D perhaps matching TRBD1 (6 bases). The source material was blood. CDR3 in amino acids: CASSATGFGYAGELFF. The CDR3 DNA reads as TGTGCCAGCAGCGCCACAGGGTTTGGTTACGCCGGGGAGCTGTTTTTT.